This T cell receptor (beta chain) was captured in a study of T cell repertoires and HLA-DP antigens (dated by TCRdb to the late 2010s). Notes on the research overall: The study used an in vitro model of CD4+ T cell alloreactivity in which transduced HeLa cells presented allogeneic HLA-DP. One alloantigen differed from self by one peptide-binding groove amino acid, whereas the other differed by ten, modelling structurally similar versus dissimilar alloantigens. Of the three donors, two were male and one was female, with ages ranging from the 18-to-29 band to the 60-to-69 band. An average DNA input of roughly 0.2 ug was used for sorted CD137+CD4+ samples, compared with roughly 1,100 ng for pre-culture CD4+ samples. General findings and caveats noted by the study authors: Separate analysis of naive and memory CD4+ repertoires was not performed. Limitations were identified as the inclusion of only three donors, the use of a non-physiological HeLa antigen-presenting system, and the use of total CD4+ responder cells. Sorted CD137+ cells showed similar clonality against both alloantigens (roughly 0.4), much higher than the clonality of pre-culture samples (roughly 0.039). Clones undetected before culture had an average cumulative frequency of about 40% against one allele versus less than 65% against the other.

TCRB CDR3 regions were amplified with the immunoSEQ multiplex PCR using forward primers for 54 TRBV segments and reverse primers for 13 TRBJ segments. Deep resolution, with a target of 190,000 or so T cell genomes, was applied to the sequencing of pre-culture CD4+ samples. Sequencing of the amplicons on an Illumina HiSeq System generated 87 bp reads spanning the CDR3. The authors' pipeline ran thus. Reads were corrected for PCR and sequencing errors, and CDR3 regions were defined by alignment to IMGT reference sequences. Synthetic template pools were used to estimate the numbers of templates and unique rearrangements. Clonality was computed by subtracting Pielou's evenness from 1. Richness was estimated with the Daley-Smith estimator. Repertoire overlap was measured with Morisita's index. Clones found in cultured samples but undetected in the pre-culture repertoire of the corresponding donor were defined as low-abundance clones. Entries here come from immuneACCESS through TCRdb and include only in-frame sequences with V and J called. Some clones fail to appear in such tables; in the studies checked, an unresolved V gene covers under half of the shortfall, and the cause of the remainder is unknown. V, J and clone size were drawn from that table, and D and trimming were deduced from the DNA. The sample has about 89,000 clones on record, about 89% of them singletons. The leading ten clones occupy 1.5% to 2% of the sample.

Untouched CD4+ T cells were isolated from Ficoll-separated PBMC by magnetic bead negative selection, reaching an average purity of approximately 98%. Untouched CD4+ T cells were isolated with magnetic beads from Ficoll-separated PBMC, and a purity of roughly 98% was reached with negligible CD8+ contamination. Peripheral blood mononuclear cells came from the buffy coats of three healthy blood donors. All three donors were CMV seronegative. The DNeasy Blood & Tissue Kit was used for extraction of genomic DNA. TCRB sequencing was performed on genomic DNA from sorted CD137+CD4+ cells and pre-culture CD4+ baseline samples from each subject. The cysteine opens and the phenylalanine closes a CDR3 of 16 amino acids. The sequence is cut down to CDR3 DNA, 48 bases in frame from base 1. V has 0 bases trimmed and J has 5 bases trimmed; junction bases matching no gene number 7. Sequences LGHNA (CDR1) and YSLEER (CDR2) are obtained from the germline V gene.

For this clone: Its antigen is currently not known. Base qualities are not at hand, and no much larger clone is one base apart.

Sequenced material: CD4+ T cells from PBMCs. This TCR was sampled from a man over 45 in good health and CMV-seronegative. The sequence is built from TRBV4-3 and TRBJ2-3; a stretch of 8 junction bases matches TRBD2. The CDR3 reads CASSQDFSGTGDTQYF. The nucleotide sequence reads TGCGCCAGCAGCCAAGATTTTAGCGGGACGGGAGATACGCAGTATTTT.